The rows below give T cell receptor beta chains drawn from one sample of a study of cytomegalovirus exposure and HLA in healthy donors. Method: immunoSEQ multiplex PCR; TCRdb's copy keeps in-frame clones and lacks some. The table shows about 120,000 clones, with 65% to 80% occurring only once. Sequencing was performed on PBMCs. All receptors derive from a man aged 35 to 55 in good health and CMV-seropositive. Each CDR3 is given with its conserved first and last residue. D genes are given only for firm matches. For some rows the clone size is stated as once, few or many, or as a class when expanded; others skip it.

D gene: TRBD1; clone size: .; V gene: TRBV6-5; J gene: TRBJ2-5; CDR3 protein: CASRGQGQETQYF; CDR3 DNA: TGTGCCAGCAGAGGACAGGGACAAGAGACCCAGTACTTC
D gene: TRBD1; clone size: .; V gene: TRBV7-9; J gene: TRBJ2-2; CDR3 protein: CASSLGQGFYTGELFF; CDR3 DNA: TGTGCCAGCAGCTTAGGACAGGGGTTTTACACCGGGGAGCTGTTTTTT
D gene: .; clone size: .; V gene: TRBV7-2; J gene: TRBJ1-5; CDR3 protein: CASSQAPGVQPQHF; CDR3 DNA: TGTGCCAGCAGCCAGGCCCCGGGGGTTCAGCCCCAGCATTTT
D gene: .; clone size: once; V gene: TRBV30; J gene: TRBJ2-7; CDR3 protein: CAWSVQGWQYF; CDR3 DNA: TGTGCCTGGAGTGTACAGGGCTGGCAGTACTTC
D gene: TRBD2; clone size: .; V gene: TRBV4-1; J gene: TRBJ2-3; CDR3 protein: CASSQPRLSSGGGSTDTQYF; CDR3 DNA: TGCGCCAGCAGCCAACCTCGACTGTCGAGCGGGGGGGGTAGCACAGATACGCAGTATTTT
D gene: TRBD1; clone size: .; V gene: TRBV27; J gene: TRBJ2-2; CDR3 protein: CASSLSGQINTGELFF; CDR3 DNA: TGTGCCAGCAGTTTATCGGGACAGATAAACACCGGGGAGCTGTTTTTT
D gene: TRBD1; clone size: .; V gene: TRBV5-1; J gene: TRBJ1-1; CDR3 protein: CASRVEQGRAFF; CDR3 DNA: TGCGCCAGCCGAGTCGAACAGGGGAGAGCTTTCTTT
D gene: TRBD1; clone size: .; V gene: TRBV19; J gene: TRBJ2-5; CDR3 protein: CASSILGTGGRGETQYF; CDR3 DNA: TGTGCCAGTAGTATTCTCGGGACAGGGGGCCGAGGGGAGACCCAGTACTTC
D gene: .; clone size: .; V gene: TRBV7-2; J gene: TRBJ2-1; CDR3 protein: CASSLSVSLRSYNEQFF; CDR3 DNA: TGTGCCAGCAGCTTATCGGTTAGCCTTAGATCCTACAATGAGCAGTTCTTC
D gene: .; clone size: few; V gene: TRBV7-8; J gene: TRBJ2-3; CDR3 protein: CASHPGLATSTDTQYF; CDR3 DNA: TGTGCCAGCCACCCGGGTCTGGCAACTAGCACAGATACGCAGTATTTT
D gene: TRBD2; clone size: .; V gene: TRBV6-5; J gene: TRBJ2-1; CDR3 protein: CASSYSSSGVYLGQFF; CDR3 DNA: TGTGCCAGCAGTTACTCATCGAGCGGGGTATACTTGGGGCAGTTCTTC
D gene: TRBD1; clone size: .; V gene: TRBV18; J gene: TRBJ1-2; CDR3 protein: CASSPNRDSDPTF; CDR3 DNA: TGTGCCAGCTCACCCAACCGGGACAGCGACCCCACCTTC
D gene: .; clone size: .; V gene: TRBV19; J gene: TRBJ2-1; CDR3 protein: CASSIGSAAGEQFF; CDR3 DNA: TGTGCCAGTAGTATCGGGTCGGCAGCCGGTGAGCAGTTCTTC
D gene: .; clone size: .; V gene: TRBV5-1; J gene: TRBJ1-5; CDR3 protein: CASSLGDINQPQHF; CDR3 DNA: TGCGCCAGCAGCTTGGGGGACATCAATCAGCCCCAGCATTTT
D gene: .; clone size: once; V gene: TRBV19; J gene: TRBJ2-5; CDR3 protein: CASQGRGTQYF; CDR3 DNA: TGTGCCAGCCAGGGGCGAGGGACCCAGTACTTC
D gene: TRBD1; clone size: .; V gene: TRBV11-3; J gene: TRBJ2-3; CDR3 protein: CASSSGTADTQYF; CDR3 DNA: TGTGCCAGCAGCTCCGGGACAGCAGATACGCAGTATTTT
D gene: TRBD1; clone size: .; V gene: TRBV6-5; J gene: TRBJ1-1; CDR3 protein: CASSRGLLAEAFF; CDR3 DNA: TGTGCCAGCAGTAGGGGGCTTTTGGCTGAAGCTTTCTTT
D gene: .; clone size: .; V gene: TRBV27; J gene: TRBJ2-3; CDR3 protein: CASSPLGGRTDTQYF; CDR3 DNA: TGTGCCAGCAGTCCTCTAGGCGGCCGCACAGATACGCAGTATTTT
D gene: .; clone size: .; V gene: TRBV9; J gene: TRBJ1-2; CDR3 protein: CASSVAPDSYGYTF; CDR3 DNA: TGCGCCAGCAGCGTAGCCCCCGACAGCTATGGCTACACCTTC
D gene: TRBD2; clone size: .; V gene: TRBV19; J gene: TRBJ2-2; CDR3 protein: CASVSSGGISTGELFF; CDR3 DNA: TGTGCCAGTGTGTCTAGCGGGGGGATAAGCACTGGGGAGCTGTTTTTT